This T cell receptor (beta chain) came from a study of cytomegalovirus exposure and HLA in healthy donors. Overall study findings and caveats: Some segments of the V type, notably TRBV6-2 and TRBV6-3, were excluded as indistinguishable.

The PCR made use of 60 Vbeta and 13 Jbeta primers. Assay: immunoSEQ multiplex PCR; the TCRdb copy retains only in-frame clones and omits some. This table has around 170,000 clones, more than 80% appearing once. The count of this clone is one. Its specificity is unknown. The V and J ends lost 0 bases and 4 bases respectively, with 10 bases between them. The germline CDR1 and CDR2 sequences are SGHKS and YYEKEE (reference sequence). CDR3 length: 14 residues. The clonotype comes from a woman in her forties or fifties in good health and CMV-seropositive. The chain has TRBV5-5 and TRBJ1-1, with D possibly matching TRBD1 (5 bases). Sequenced material: PBMCs. CDR3 sequence reads: CASSLVGEGTEAFF. CDR3 in DNA: TGTGCCAGCAGCTTGGTGGGGGAGGGCACTGAAGCTTTCTTT.